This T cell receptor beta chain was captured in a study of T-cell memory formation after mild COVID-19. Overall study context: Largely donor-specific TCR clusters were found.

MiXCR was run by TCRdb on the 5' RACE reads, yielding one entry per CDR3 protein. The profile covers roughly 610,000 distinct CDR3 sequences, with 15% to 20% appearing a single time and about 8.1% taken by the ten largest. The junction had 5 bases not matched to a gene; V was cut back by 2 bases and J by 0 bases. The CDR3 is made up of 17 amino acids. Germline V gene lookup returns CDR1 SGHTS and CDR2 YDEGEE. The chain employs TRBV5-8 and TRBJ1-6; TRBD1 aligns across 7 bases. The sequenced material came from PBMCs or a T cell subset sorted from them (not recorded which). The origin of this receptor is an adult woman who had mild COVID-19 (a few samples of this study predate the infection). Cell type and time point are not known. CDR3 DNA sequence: TGTGCCAGCAGCTTTGGGGACAGAAGCTCCTATAATTCACCCCTCCACTTT. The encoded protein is CASSFGDRSSYNSPLHF.